The 18 T cell receptor beta chains given below trace back to one sample, sequenced in a study of STAT5B mutations in CD4+ large granular lymphocyte leukemia. The assay was immunoSEQ multiplex PCR, and TCRdb's table has in-frame clones only and misses some. The sample consists of fewer than 25,000 clones, about four fifths of them appearing once. Sequencing was carried out using CD4+ T cells from blood buffy coats. Receptors were obtained from a human donor in good health.

This sequence joins TRBV5-1 and TRBJ2-2; 7 nucleotides align to TRBD1. The CDR3 has 15 residues. V shed 1 base, J shed 5 bases, and the junction held 5 bases outside the gene matches. CDR1 SGHRS and CDR2 YFSETQ come from the germline V gene. As DNA, the CDR3 is TGCGCCAGCAGCTTGACAGGGGAGCGGACCGGGGAGCTGTTTTTT. Translation: CASSLTGERTGELFF.

The gene calls are TRBV4-2 and TRBJ2-5; 10 bases agree with TRBD1. Germline-derived CDR1 and CDR2 are LGHNA and YNFKEQ. The V and J ends lost 1 base and 5 bases, in that order; junction bases with no gene match: 7. This CDR3 comprises 16 residues. The CDR3, as DNA: TGTGCCAGCAGCCAAGGTCAGACAGGGGGCAGGGAGACCCAGTACTTC. This codes for CASSQGQTGGRETQYF.

This clone was counted a few times. The chain links TRBV2 to TRBJ2-2; D is uncertain. With 7 bases removed from V and 2 bases from J, the gap between germline ends came to 8 bases. Germline V gives CDR1 SNHLY, CDR2 FYNNEI. The CDR3 sequence is 13 residues long. The CDR3 sequence is CASTTFNTGELFF. The DNA of the CDR3 is TGTGCCAGCACAACATTTAACACCGGGGAGCTGTTTTTT.

The rearrangement joins TRBV7-2 to TRBJ2-3; D may correspond to TRBD1 or TRBD2 (5 bases each). Trimming removed 3 bases at V and 8 bases at J, with 18 bases between. The V gene's germline CDR1 is SGHTA and CDR2 FQGNSA. The CDR3 extends over 15 amino acids. The CDR3 spells CASSLTGPTPSTQYF. CDR3 in DNA: TGTGCCAGCAGCTTGACGGGGCCTACCCCGAGTACGCAGTATTTT. Looking up the rest from reference TRBV7-2 and TRBJ2-3 gives the full variable domain: GAGVSQSPSNKVTEKGKDVELRCDPISGHTALYWYRQSLGQGLEFLIYFQGNSAPDKSGLPSDRFSAERTGGSVSTLTIQRTQQEDSAVYLCASSLTGPTPSTQYFGPGTRLTVL.

This clone appeared a few times. V is TRBV20-1 and J is TRBJ1-2, with unresolved D. Trimming took off 0 bases at V and 6 bases at J, with 5 bases between the two ends. The CDR3 consists of 11 residues. Per the germline V gene, CDR1 is DFQATT and CDR2 is SNEGSKA (reference sequence). In DNA form, the CDR3 reads TGCAGTGCTAGAGATACACATGGCTACACCTTC. Translated, it gives CSARDTHGYTF.

This clone was seen only once. The V call is TRBV7-3, the J call TRBJ2-2, with D possibly being TRBD1 or TRBD2 (6 bases each). CDR1 is SGHTA and CDR2 is FQGTGA in the germline V gene. CDR3 length: 16 residues. Trimming removed 1 base at V and 4 bases at J, with 13 bases between. The CDR3 DNA reads TGTGCCAGCAGCTTAATTGGGGGGCTCAGCACCGGGGAGCTGTTTTTT. This codes for CASSLIGGLSTGELFF.

This chain joins TRBV6-6 and TRBJ1-2; maybe TRBD1 (6 bases). V lost 5 bases, J lost 7 bases, and 11 bases lay in between. CDR1 and CDR2 from the germline V gene are MNHNY and SVGAGI (reference sequence). CDR3 length: 12 amino acids. CDR3 in amino acids: CASSTGNGGYTF. The CDR3, as DNA: TGTGCCAGCAGTACAGGGAATGGTGGCTACACCTTC.

This chain links TRBV5-1 with TRBJ1-1; no reliable D call. Germline CDR1 is SGHRS and CDR2 is YFSETQ. The CDR3 is 13 amino acids. Trimming removed 0 bases at V and 3 bases at J, with 6 bases between. The CDR3 sequence: CASSLVGDTEAFF. CDR3 sequence (DNA): TGCGCCAGCAGCTTGGTTGGGGACACTGAAGCTTTCTTT.

A few counts support this clone. The gene calls are TRBV5-8 and TRBJ2-7; no clear D gene. CDR3 length: 12 amino acids. CDR1 SGHTS and CDR2 YDEGEE come from the germline V gene. Trimming cost V 4 bases and J 6 bases, with 11 bases left between them. The CDR3 loop reads CASSIRRGEQYF. DNA of the CDR3: TGTGCCAGCAGCATACGTCGAGGCGAGCAGTACTTC.

CDR3 DNA sequence: TGTGCCAGTAGTAACGGACCCACTCCCGCCTTTTACGAGCAGTACTTC. Encoded protein: CASSNGPTPAFYEQYF. The rearrangement joins TRBV19 to TRBJ2-7; D unresolved. Germline V lookup: CDR1 LNHDA, CDR2 SQIVND (reference sequence). This CDR3 spans 16 amino acids. V lost 4 bases and J 4 bases, leaving 20 bases between the germline ends.

The rearrangement joins TRBV2 to TRBJ2-5, with unresolved D. CDR1 and CDR2 from the germline V gene are SNHLY and FYNNEI. This CDR3 region has 12 residues. The ends were cut back, 1 base at V and 5 bases at J, with 5 bases in the middle. CDR3 nucleotides: TGTGCCAGCAGTGAAGGTGGGGAGACCCAGTACTTC. Translating gives CASSEGGETQYF.

The J gene is TRBJ2-1, the V gene TRBV5-1; 13 bases map to TRBD2. V lost 4 bases, J lost 4 bases, and 2 bases stayed unmatched. Germline V CDR1 and CDR2: SGHRS, YFSETQ. CDR3 length: 15 amino acids. The CDR3 DNA reads TGCGCCAGCAGCCTGGGACTAGCGGGGTACAATGAGCAGTTCTTC. Translated: CASSLGLAGYNEQFF.

Only one count was recorded for this clone. This chain connects TRBV5-6 to TRBJ2-5; a weak D match, TRBD2 (6 bases). The CDR3 length is 14 residues. CDR1 is SGHDT, CDR2 YYEEEE, per germline. Trimming took off 2 bases at V and 1 base at J, with 9 bases between the two ends. CDR3 sequence (DNA): TGTGCCAGCAGCTTCGGGGGTGGCCAAGAGACCCAGTACTTC. Encoded protein: CASSFGGGQETQYF.

CDR3 nucleotides: TGTGCCAGCACGCTTAACAATCAGCCCCAGCATTTT. This encodes CASTLNNQPQHF. V usage is TRBV28 and J usage is TRBJ1-5; no clear D gene. The V end was cut by 7 bases, the J end by 3 bases, with 7 bases between. CDR3 length equals 12 residues. Germline lookup yields CDR1 MDHEN and CDR2 SYDVKM.

This chain uses TRBV30 with TRBJ2-5, with 9 bases that match TRBD1. The CDR3 extends over 14 amino acids. Germline V gene data show CDR1 as GTSNPN and CDR2 as SVGIG (reference sequence). Germline trimming cut 4 bases from V and 4 bases from J; bases unmatched to any gene: 7. Written as DNA, the CDR3 is TGTGCCTGGACCGAGGGGACAGGGCGAGAGACCCAGTACTTC. Protein product: CAWTEGTGRETQYF.

This clone occurred once. This chain uses TRBV28 with TRBJ2-1; 11 positions match TRBD2. The CDR3 spans 15 residues. In germline, CDR1 is MDHEN, CDR2 SYDVKM. With 7 bases clipped from V and 12 bases from J, the junction kept 14 bases outside the gene matches. In DNA, the CDR3 is TGTGCCAGCACCCCTCCGGGACTAGCGGCGACGCGGCAGTTCTTC. Its translation: CASTPPGLAATRQFF.

This rearrangement joins TRBV21-1 to TRBJ2-7; the D call in the table, TRBD2, was not verified against the DNA. TRBV21-1 is a recognized pseudogene. The CDR3 is 16 residues long. The CDR3 nucleotides are TGTGCCAGCAGCAAAGATCCCACGGGAGGGTACTACGAGCAGTACTTC. Its protein is CASSKDPTGGYYEQYF.

This clone was seen more than once but under ten times. V and J are TRBV28 and TRBJ1-2; D gene uncertain. Germline CDR1 reads MDHEN; CDR2 reads SYDVKM. V was clipped by 6 bases and J by 4 bases, with 9 bases between them. The CDR3 consists of 12 residues. CDR3 region: CASRIRVYGYTF. The DNA for the CDR3 is TGTGCCAGCAGGATTAGGGTCTATGGCTACACCTTC.